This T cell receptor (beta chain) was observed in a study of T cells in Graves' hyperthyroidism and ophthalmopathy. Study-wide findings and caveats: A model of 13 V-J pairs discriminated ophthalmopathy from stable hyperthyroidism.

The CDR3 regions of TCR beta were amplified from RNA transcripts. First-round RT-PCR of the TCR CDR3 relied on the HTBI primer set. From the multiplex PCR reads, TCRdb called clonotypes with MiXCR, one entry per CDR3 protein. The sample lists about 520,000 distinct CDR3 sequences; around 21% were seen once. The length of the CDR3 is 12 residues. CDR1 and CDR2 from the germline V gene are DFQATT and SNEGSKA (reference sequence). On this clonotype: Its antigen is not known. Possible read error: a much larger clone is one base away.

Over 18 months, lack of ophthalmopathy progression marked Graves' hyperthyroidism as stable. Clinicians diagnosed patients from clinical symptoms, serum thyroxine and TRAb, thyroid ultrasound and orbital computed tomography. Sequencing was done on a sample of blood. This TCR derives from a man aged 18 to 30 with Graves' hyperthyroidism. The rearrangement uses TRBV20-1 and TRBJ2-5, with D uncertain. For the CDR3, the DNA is TGCAGTGCTAGTTCCTCGGAAGAGACCGAGTACTTC. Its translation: CSASSSEETEYF.